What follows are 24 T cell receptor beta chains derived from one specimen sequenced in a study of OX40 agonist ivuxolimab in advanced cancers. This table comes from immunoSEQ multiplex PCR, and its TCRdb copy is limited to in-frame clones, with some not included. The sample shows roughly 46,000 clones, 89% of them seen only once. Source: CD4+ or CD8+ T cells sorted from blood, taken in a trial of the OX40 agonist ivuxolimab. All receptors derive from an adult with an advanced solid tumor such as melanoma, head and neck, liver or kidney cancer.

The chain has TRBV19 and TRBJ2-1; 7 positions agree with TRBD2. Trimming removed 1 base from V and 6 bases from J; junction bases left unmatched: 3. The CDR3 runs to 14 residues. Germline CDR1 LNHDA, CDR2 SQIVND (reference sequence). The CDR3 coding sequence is TGTGCCAGTAGTATAGGGGACTACTTCAATGAGCAGTTCTTC. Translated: CASSIGDYFNEQFF.

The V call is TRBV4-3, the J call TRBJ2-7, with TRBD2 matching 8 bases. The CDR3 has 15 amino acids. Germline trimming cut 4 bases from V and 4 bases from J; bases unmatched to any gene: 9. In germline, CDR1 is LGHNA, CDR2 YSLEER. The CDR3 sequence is CASSLIPGLEYEQYF. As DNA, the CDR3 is TGCGCCAGCAGCCTAATACCGGGACTAGAATACGAGCAGTACTTC.

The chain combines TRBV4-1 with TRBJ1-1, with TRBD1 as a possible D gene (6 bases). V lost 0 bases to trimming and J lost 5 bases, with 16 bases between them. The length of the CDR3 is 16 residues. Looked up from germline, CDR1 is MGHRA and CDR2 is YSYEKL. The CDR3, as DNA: TGCGCCAGCAGCCAAGACCCAGGGGCAGGGGAGACTGAAGCTTTCTTT. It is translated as CASSQDPGAGETEAFF.

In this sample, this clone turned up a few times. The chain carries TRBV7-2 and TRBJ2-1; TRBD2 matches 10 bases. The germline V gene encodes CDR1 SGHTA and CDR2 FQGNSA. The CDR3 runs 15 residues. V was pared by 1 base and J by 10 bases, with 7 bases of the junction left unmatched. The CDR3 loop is CASSLVSSGSGEQFF. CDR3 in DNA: TGTGCCAGCAGCTTAGTTTCTAGCGGGAGCGGGGAGCAGTTCTTC.

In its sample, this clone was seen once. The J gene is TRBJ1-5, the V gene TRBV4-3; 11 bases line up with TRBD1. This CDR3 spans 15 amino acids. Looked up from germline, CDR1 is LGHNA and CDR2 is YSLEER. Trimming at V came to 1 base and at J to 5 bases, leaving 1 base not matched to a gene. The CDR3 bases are TGCGCCAGCAGCCAAGGGACAGGGGGCTATCAGCCCCAGCATTTT. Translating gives CASSQGTGGYQPQHF.

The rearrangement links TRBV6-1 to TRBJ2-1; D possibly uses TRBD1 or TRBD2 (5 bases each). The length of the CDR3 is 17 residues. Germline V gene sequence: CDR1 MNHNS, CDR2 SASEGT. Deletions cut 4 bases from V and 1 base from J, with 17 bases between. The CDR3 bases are TGTGCCAGCAGTGGGCCTTATGGGGGAGTATCCTACAATGAGCAGTTCTTC. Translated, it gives CASSGPYGGVSYNEQFF.

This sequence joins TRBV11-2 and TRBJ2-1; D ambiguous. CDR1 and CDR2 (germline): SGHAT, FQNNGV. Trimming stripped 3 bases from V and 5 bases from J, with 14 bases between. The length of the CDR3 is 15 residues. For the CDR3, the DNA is TGTGCCAGCAGCTTTGTCAGTGTCTGGGACAATGAGCAGTTCTTC. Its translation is CASSFVSVWDNEQFF. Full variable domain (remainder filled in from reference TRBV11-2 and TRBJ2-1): EAGVAQSPRYKIIEKRQSVAFWCNPISGHATLYWYQQILGQGPKLLIQFQNNGVVDDSQLPKDRFSAERLKGVDSTLKIQPAKLEDSAVYLCASSFVSVWDNEQFFGPGTRLTVL.

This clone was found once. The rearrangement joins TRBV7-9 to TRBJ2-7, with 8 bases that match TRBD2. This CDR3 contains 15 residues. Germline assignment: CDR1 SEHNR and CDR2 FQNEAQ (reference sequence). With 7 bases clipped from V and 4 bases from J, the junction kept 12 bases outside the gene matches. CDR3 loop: CASTGGDSLLYEQYF. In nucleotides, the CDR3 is TGTGCCAGCACCGGGGGGGACTCACTACTATACGAGCAGTACTTC. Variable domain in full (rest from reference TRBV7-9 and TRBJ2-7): DTGVSQNPRHKITKRGQNVTFRCDPISEHNRLYWYRQTLGQGPEFLTYFQNEAQLEKSRLLSDRFSAERPKGSFSTLEIQRTEQGDSAMYLCASTGGDSLLYEQYFGPGTRLTVT.

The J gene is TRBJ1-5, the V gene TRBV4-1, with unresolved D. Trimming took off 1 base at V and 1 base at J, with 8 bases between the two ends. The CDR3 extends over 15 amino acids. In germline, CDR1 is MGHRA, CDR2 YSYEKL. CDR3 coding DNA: TGCGCCAGCAGCCAAGGGCCGGAGAGCAATCAGCCCCAGCATTTT. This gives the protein CASSQGPESNQPQHF.

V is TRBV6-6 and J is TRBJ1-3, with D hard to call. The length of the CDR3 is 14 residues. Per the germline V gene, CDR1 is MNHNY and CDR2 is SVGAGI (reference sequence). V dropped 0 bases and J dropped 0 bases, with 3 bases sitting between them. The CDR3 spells CASSYSLSGNTIYF. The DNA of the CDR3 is TGTGCCAGCAGTTACTCCCTCTCTGGAAACACCATATATTTT.

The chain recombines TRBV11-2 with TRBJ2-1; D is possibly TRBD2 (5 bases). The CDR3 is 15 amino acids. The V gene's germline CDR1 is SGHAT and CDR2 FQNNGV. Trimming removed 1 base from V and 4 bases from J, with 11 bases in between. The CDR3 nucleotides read TGTGCCAGCAGCTTAGGGGCTAGCTCTTACAATGAGCAGTTCTTC. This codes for CASSLGASSYNEQFF.

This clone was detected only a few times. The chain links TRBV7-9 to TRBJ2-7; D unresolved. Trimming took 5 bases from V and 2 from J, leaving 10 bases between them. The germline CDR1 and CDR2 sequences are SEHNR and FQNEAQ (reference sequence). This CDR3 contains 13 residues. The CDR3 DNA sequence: TGTGCCAGCAGCGCGGCTGCAGCCTACGAGCAGTACTTC. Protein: CASSAAAAYEQYF. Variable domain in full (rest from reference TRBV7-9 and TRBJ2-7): DTGVSQNPRHKITKRGQNVTFRCDPISEHNRLYWYRQTLGQGPEFLTYFQNEAQLEKSRLLSDRFSAERPKGSFSTLEIQRTEQGDSAMYLCASSAAAAYEQYFGPGTRLTVT.

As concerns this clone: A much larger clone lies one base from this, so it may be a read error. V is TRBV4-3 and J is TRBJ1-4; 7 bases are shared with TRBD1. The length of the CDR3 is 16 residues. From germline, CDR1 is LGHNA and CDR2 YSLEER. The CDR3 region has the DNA TGCGGCAGCAGCCCGGGGACAGCAGTGGCTAATGAAAAACTGTTTTTT. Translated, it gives CGSSPGTAVANEKLFF.

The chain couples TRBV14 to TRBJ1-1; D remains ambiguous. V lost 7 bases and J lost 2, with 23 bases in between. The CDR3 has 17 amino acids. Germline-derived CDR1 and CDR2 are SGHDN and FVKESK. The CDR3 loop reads CASTLGGLEEGNTEAFF. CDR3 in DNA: TGTGCCAGCACCCTGGGAGGGCTAGAGGAGGGTAACACTGAAGCTTTCTTT. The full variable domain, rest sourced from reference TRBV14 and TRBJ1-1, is EAGVTQFPSHSVIEKGQTVTLRCDPISGHDNLYWYRRVMGKEIKFLLHFVKESKQDESGMPNNRFLAERTGGTYSTLKVQPAELEDSGVYFCASTLGGLEEGNTEAFFGQGTRLTVV.

This CDR3 reads CASGDNSGNEKLFF. The DNA of the CDR3 is TGTGCCAGTGGGGACAATTCGGGTAATGAAAAACTGTTTTTT. The genes are TRBV9 and TRBJ1-4; D is possibly TRBD1 (6 bases). The CDR3 spans 14 residues. V was pared by 8 bases and J by 4 bases, with 15 bases between. Per the germline V gene, CDR1 is SGDLS and CDR2 is YYNGEE. Together with reference TRBV9 and TRBJ1-4, the CDR3 gives the full variable domain: DSGVTQTPKHLITATGQRVTLRCSPRSGDLSVYWYQQSLDQGLQFLIQYYNGEERAKGNILERFSAQQFPDLHSELNLSSLELGDSALYFCASGDNSGNEKLFFGSGTQLSVL.

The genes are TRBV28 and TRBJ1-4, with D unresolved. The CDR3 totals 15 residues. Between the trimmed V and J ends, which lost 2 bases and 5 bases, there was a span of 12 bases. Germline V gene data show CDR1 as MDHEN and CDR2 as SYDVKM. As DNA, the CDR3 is TGTGCCAGCAGTTTACTAAGGGCAGAAAATGAAAAACTGTTTTTT. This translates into CASSLLRAENEKLFF. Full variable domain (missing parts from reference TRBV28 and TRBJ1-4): DVKVTQSSRYLVKRTGEKVFLECVQDMDHENMFWYRQDPGLGLRLIYFSYDVKMKEKGDIPEGYSVSREKKERFSLILESASTNQTSMYLCASSLLRAENEKLFFGSGTQLSVL.

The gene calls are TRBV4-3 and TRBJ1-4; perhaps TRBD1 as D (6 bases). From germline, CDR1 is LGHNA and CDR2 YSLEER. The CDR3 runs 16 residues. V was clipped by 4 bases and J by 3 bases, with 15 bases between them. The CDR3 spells CASSPESTGPNEKLFF. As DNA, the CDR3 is TGCGCCAGCAGCCCGGAATCTACAGGGCCTAATGAAAAACTGTTTTTT.

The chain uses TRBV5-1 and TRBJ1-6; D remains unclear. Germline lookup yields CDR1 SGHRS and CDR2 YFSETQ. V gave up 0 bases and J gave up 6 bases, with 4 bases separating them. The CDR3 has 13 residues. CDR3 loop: CASSLEGNSPLHF. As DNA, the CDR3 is TGCGCCAGCAGCTTGGAAGGTAATTCACCCCTCCACTTT.

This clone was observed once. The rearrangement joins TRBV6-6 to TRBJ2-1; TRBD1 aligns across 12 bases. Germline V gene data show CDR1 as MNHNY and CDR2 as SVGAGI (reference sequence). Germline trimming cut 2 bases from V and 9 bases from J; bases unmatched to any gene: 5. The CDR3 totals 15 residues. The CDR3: CASSYGSGQGAEQFF. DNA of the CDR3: TGTGCCAGCAGTTACGGATCGGGACAGGGGGCTGAGCAGTTCTTC.

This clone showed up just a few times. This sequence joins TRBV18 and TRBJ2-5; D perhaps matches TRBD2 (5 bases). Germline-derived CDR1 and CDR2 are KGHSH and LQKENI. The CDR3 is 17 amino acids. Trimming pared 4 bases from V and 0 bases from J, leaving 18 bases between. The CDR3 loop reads CASSHTTRGMYQETQYF. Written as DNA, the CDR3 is TGTGCCAGCTCACACACTACTCGAGGGATGTACCAAGAGACCCAGTACTTC. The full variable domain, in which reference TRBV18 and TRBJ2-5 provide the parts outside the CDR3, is NAGVMQNPRHLVRRRGQEARLRCSPMKGHSHVYWYRQLPEEGLKFMVYLQKENIIDESGMPKERFSAEFPKEGPSILRIQQVVRGDSAAYFCASSHTTRGMYQETQYFGPGTRLLVL.

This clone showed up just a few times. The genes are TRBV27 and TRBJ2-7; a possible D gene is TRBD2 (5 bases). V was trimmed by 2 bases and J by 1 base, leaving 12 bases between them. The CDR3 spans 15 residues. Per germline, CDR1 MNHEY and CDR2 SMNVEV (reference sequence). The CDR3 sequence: CASSLSSSLSYEQYF. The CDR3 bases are TGTGCCAGCAGTTTAAGCTCTAGCTTATCCTACGAGCAGTACTTC.

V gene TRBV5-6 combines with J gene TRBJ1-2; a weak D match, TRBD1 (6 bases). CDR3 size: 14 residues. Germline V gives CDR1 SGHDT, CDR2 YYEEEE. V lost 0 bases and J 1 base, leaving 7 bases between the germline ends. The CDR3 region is CASSLGQVNYGYTF. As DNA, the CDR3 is TGTGCCAGCAGCTTGGGACAGGTTAACTATGGCTACACCTTC. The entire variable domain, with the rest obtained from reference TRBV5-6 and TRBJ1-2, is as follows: DAGVTQSPTHLIKTRGQQVTLRCSPKSGHDTVSWYQQALGQGPQFIFQYYEEEERQRGNFPDRFSGHQFPNYSSELNVNALLLGDSALYLCASSLGQVNYGYTFGSGTRLTVV.

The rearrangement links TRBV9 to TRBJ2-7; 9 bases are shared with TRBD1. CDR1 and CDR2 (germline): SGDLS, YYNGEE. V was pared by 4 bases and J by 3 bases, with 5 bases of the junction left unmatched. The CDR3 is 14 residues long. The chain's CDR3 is CASSPGTGLYEQYF. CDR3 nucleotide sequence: TGTGCCAGCAGCCCCGGGACAGGGCTCTACGAGCAGTACTTC. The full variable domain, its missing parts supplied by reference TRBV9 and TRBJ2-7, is DSGVTQTPKHLITATGQRVTLRCSPRSGDLSVYWYQQSLDQGLQFLIQYYNGEERAKGNILERFSAQQFPDLHSELNLSSLELGDSALYFCASSPGTGLYEQYFGPGTRLTVT.

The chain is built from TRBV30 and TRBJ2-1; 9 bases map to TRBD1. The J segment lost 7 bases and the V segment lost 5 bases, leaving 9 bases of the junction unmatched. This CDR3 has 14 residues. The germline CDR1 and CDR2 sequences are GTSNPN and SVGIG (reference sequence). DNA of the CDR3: TGTGCCTGGGCGTCCGGGACAGGGACTAATGAGCAGTTCTTC. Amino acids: CAWASGTGTNEQFF. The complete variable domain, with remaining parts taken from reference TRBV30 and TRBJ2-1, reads SQTIHQWPATLVQPVGSPLSLECTVEGTSNPNLYWYRQAAGRGLQLLFYSVGIGQISSEVPQNLSASRPQDRQFILSSKKLLLSDSGFYLCAWASGTGTNEQFFGPGTRLTVL.